This entry lists 27 T cell receptor beta chains sequenced from one sample in a study of T cell repertoires in cytomegalovirus infection. Antigens of these TCRs are unknown. From the reads, TCRdb called clonotypes with MiXCR, one entry per CDR3 protein. The data contain 45,000 to 75,000 distinct CDR3 sequences, 25% to 40% of them seen just once; the ten biggest clones take up about three quarters. The sequencing sample was made of PBMCs, sequenced either directly or after in vitro stimulation (not recorded which). The source is a human donor in good health (CMV status not recorded). Some clones in this sample may be carry-over from other donors' samples.

The rearrangement joins TRBV11-2 to TRBJ2-7; 12 bases line up with TRBD1. The CDR3 loop spans 15 amino acids. The V gene end was trimmed by 1 base and the J gene end by 5 bases; junction bases not matched to a gene: 3. The germline V gene encodes CDR1 SGHAT and CDR2 FQNNGV. The chain's CDR3 is CASSLVGTGGDEQYF. The CDR3 bases are TGTGCCAGCAGCTTAGTTGGGACAGGGGGCGACGAGCAGTACTTC.

This clonotype was seen a handful of times. This chain joins TRBV7-2 and TRBJ2-7; TRBD2 aligns across 7 bases. The germline V gene has CDR1 SGHTA and CDR2 FQGNSA. This CDR3 has 15 residues. J was trimmed by 3 bases and V by 1 base; bases with no gene match: 6. The CDR3 loop reads CASSLVLGEGYEQYF. CDR3 sequence (DNA): TGTGCCAGCAGCTTAGTTTTGGGGGAGGGCTACGAGCAGTACTTC.

This clonotype was counted a few times. At one of its ends the junction is not consistent with the germline gene, which may arise from a read error. The J gene is TRBJ2-1, the V gene TRBV4-1; TRBD2 matches at 7 bases. The CDR3 loop spans 18 amino acids. Germline V gene sequence: CDR1 MGHRA, CDR2 YSYEKL. The CDR3 sequence: CASSQGPSRGVPYNEQFF. DNA of the CDR3: TGTGCCAGCAGCCAAGGTCCCAGCCGGGGGGTGCCCTACAATGAGCAGTTCTTC.

This clonotype was counted many times. This chain links TRBV7-2 with TRBJ2-1; TRBD2 matches 14 bases. The germline CDR1 and CDR2 sequences are SGHTA and FQGNSA. The ends lost 6 bases at V and 3 bases at J; junction bases unmatched: 4. This CDR3 is 16 amino acids long. The CDR3 bases are TGTGCCAGCAGATCGACTAGCGGGAGGGTCTACAATGAGCAGTTCTTC. It translates to CASRSTSGRVYNEQFF. Full variable domain (missing parts from reference TRBV7-2 and TRBJ2-1): GAGVSQSPSNKVTEKGKDVELRCDPISGHTALYWYRQSLGQGLEFLIYFQGNSAPDKSGLPSDRFSAERTGGSVSTLTIQRTQQEDSAVYLCASRSTSGRVYNEQFFGPGTRLTVL.

The J gene is TRBJ2-3, the V gene TRBV11-2; no firm D call. This CDR3 is 14 amino acids long. Deletions cut 1 base from V and 6 bases from J, with 11 bases between. Germline CDR1 is SGHAT and CDR2 is FQNNGV. The CDR3, as DNA: TGTGCCAGCAGCTTAGTAGGGCGGTCGGATACGCAGTATTTT. Translation gives CASSLVGRSDTQYF.

The chain uses TRBV23-1 and TRBJ1-5; TRBD1 matches 11 bases. TRBV23-1 is recorded as an ORF, its role being uncertain. There are 17 residues in the CDR3. Germline trimming cut 7 bases from V and 3 bases from J; bases unmatched to any gene: 11. The CDR3 DNA reads TGCGCCAGCAACCTATCCGGGACAGGGGGTATCAATCAGCCCCAGCATTTT. Residues: CASNLSGTGGINQPQHF.

This clonotype was counted ten times or more. The chain uses TRBV7-8 and TRBJ1-4; D call uncertain. CDR3 length: 12 residues. CDR1 and CDR2 (germline): SGHVS, FQNEAQ. V lost 3 bases to trimming and J lost 8 bases, with 7 bases between them. The CDR3 sequence: CASSFTEEKLFF. The CDR3 DNA follows: TGTGCCAGCAGCTTCACGGAGGAAAAACTGTTTTTT.

The rearrangement links TRBV6-6 to TRBJ2-3; D unresolved. This CDR3 has 14 residues. Germline-derived CDR1 and CDR2 are MNHNY and SVGAGI (reference sequence). V was pared by 0 bases and J by 5 bases, with 9 bases between. CDR3 sequence (DNA): TGTGCCAGCAGTTACTCGATCGTGAGAGATACGCAGTATTTT. Its protein product is CASSYSIVRDTQYF.

This chain uses TRBV6-5 with TRBJ2-3; D possibly corresponds to TRBD1 (6 bases). V dropped 6 bases and J dropped 4 bases, with 17 bases sitting between them. CDR3 size: 15 residues. The V gene's germline CDR1 is MNHEY and CDR2 SVGAGI. The CDR3 coding sequence is TGTGCCAGCAGCAGGACAGCACCTCGCCCAGATACGCAGTATTTT. It codes for CASSRTAPRPDTQYF.

This sequence joins TRBV7-2 and TRBJ2-3; 9 bases map to TRBD1. Trimming at V came to 4 bases and at J to 4 bases, leaving 3 bases not matched to a gene. CDR1 is SGHTA and CDR2 is FQGNSA in the germline V gene. The CDR3 covers 14 residues. In DNA, the CDR3 is TGTGCCAGCAGCTGGGGACAGGGTGCAGATACGCAGTATTTT. As protein: CASSWGQGADTQYF.

This clonotype showed up just a few times. J is TRBJ1-5 and V is TRBV5-4; 10 nucleotides agree with TRBD1. CDR1 is SGHNT, CDR2 YYREEE, per germline (reference sequence). This CDR3 is built from 14 residues. The junction had 8 bases not matched to a gene; V was cut back by 9 bases and J by 5 bases. The CDR3 loop is CAMRTGGKDQPQHF. The CDR3 DNA reads as TGTGCCATGAGGACAGGGGGTAAAGATCAGCCCCAGCATTTT.

The J gene is TRBJ1-6, the V gene TRBV20-1, with D hard to call. V was cut by 3 bases and J by 3 bases, with 12 bases left in between. Per the germline V gene, CDR1 is DFQATT and CDR2 is SNEGSKA (reference sequence). The CDR3 has 15 residues. CDR3 bases: TGCAGTGCTAGCCCCCGCTCTGGCTATAATTCACCCCTCCACTTT. It yields the protein CSASPRSGYNSPLHF.

V is TRBV19 and J is TRBJ2-2; D not certain. The germline CDR1 and CDR2 sequences are LNHDA and SQIVND (reference sequence). Trimming removed 0 bases at V and 8 bases at J, with 10 bases between. The CDR3 is 14 amino acids. CDR3 in DNA: TGTGCCAGTAGTATAGAAGGGCGGATGGGGGAGCTGTTTTTT. This gives the protein CASSIEGRMGELFF.

J is TRBJ2-1 and V is TRBV10-3; 14 bases are a match to TRBD2. J was trimmed by 3 bases and V by 4 bases; bases with no gene match: 2. Germline CDR1 reads ENHRY; CDR2 reads SYGVKD. The CDR3 extends over 16 amino acids. The CDR3 region is CAISGGLAGDYNEQFF. The DNA for the CDR3 is TGTGCCATCAGTGGGGGACTAGCGGGGGACTACAATGAGCAGTTCTTC.

This clonotype was counted a few times. This rearrangement joins TRBV12-3 or TRBV12-4 to TRBJ2-2; a weak D match, TRBD1 (6 bases). The CDR3 covers 14 residues. The germline V and J ends were trimmed by 4 bases and 0 bases, with 6 bases remaining between them. The CDR3 DNA sequence: TGTGCCAGCAGTTGGACAGCGAACACCGGGGAGCTGTTTTTT. Amino acids: CASSWTANTGELFF.

The J gene is TRBJ1-6, the V gene TRBV7-2, with TRBD1 as a possible D gene (6 bases). The CDR3 sequence is 15 residues long. Between the trimmed V and J ends, which lost 3 bases and 9 bases, there was a span of 15 bases. Germline lookup yields CDR1 SGHTA and CDR2 FQGNSA. The CDR3 bases are TGTGCCAGCAGCTTGAGGGGGATCGAGGCTTCACCCCTCCACTTT. It is translated as CASSLRGIEASPLHF.

This clonotype was detected a few times. The genes are TRBV7-9 and TRBJ1-4; D gene ambiguous. The V end was cut by 3 bases, the J end by 2 bases, with 4 bases between. Germline V gives CDR1 SEHNR, CDR2 FQNEAQ (reference sequence). This CDR3 has 13 residues. The CDR3 DNA sequence: TGTGCCAGCAGCTTCGGGACTAATGAAAAACTGTTTTTT. Its protein is CASSFGTNEKLFF.

This clonotype was counted many times. This sequence joins TRBV7-4 and TRBJ1-4; D perhaps matches TRBD1 (5 bases). The germline gives CDR1 SGHVT, CDR2 SQSDAQ. Trimming stripped 1 base from V and 4 bases from J, with 13 bases between. This CDR3 is built from 16 residues. CDR3 residues: CASSLETRDLNEKLFF. CDR3 sequence (DNA): TGTGCCAGCAGCTTAGAGACTCGGGACCTTAATGAAAAACTGTTTTTT.

This clonotype showed up just a few times. V and J are TRBV11-2 and TRBJ1-4, with D uncertain. Germline V gene sequence: CDR1 SGHAT, CDR2 FQNNGV. Trimming stripped 1 base from V and 3 bases from J, with 6 bases between. CDR3 length: 14 residues. Written as DNA, the CDR3 is TGTGCCAGCAGCTTAGTGTTCCCTAATGAAAAACTGTTTTTT. Protein: CASSLVFPNEKLFF.

This clonotype turned up a few times. V usage is TRBV6-1 and J usage is TRBJ2-6; D is possibly TRBD1 or TRBD2 (5 bases each). V lost 4 bases and J lost 4, with 17 bases in between. This CDR3 region has 17 residues. CDR1 is MNHNS, CDR2 SASEGT, per germline. The CDR3 region is CASSVGTGWAGANVLTF. The CDR3 DNA reads as TGTGCCAGCAGTGTGGGGACGGGGTGGGCAGGGGCCAACGTCCTGACTTTC.

This clonotype was observed a few times. V gene TRBV12-3 or TRBV12-4 combines with J gene TRBJ2-1, with D unclear. V dropped 5 bases and J dropped 0 bases, with 11 bases sitting between them. CDR3 length equals 15 residues. CDR3 loop: CASSVSASSYNEQFF. CDR3 sequence (DNA): TGTGCCAGCAGTGTGAGCGCTAGCTCCTACAATGAGCAGTTCTTC.

The V and J genes are TRBV18 and TRBJ2-3; the D gene is possibly TRBD1 (5 bases). Germline CDR1 KGHSH, CDR2 LQKENI. This CDR3 region has 14 residues. V shed 5 bases and J shed 3 bases, with 12 bases lying between them. CDR3: CASSKTGRTDTQYF. CDR3 sequence (DNA): TGTGCCAGCTCAAAAACAGGCCGGACAGATACGCAGTATTTT.

This sequence joins TRBV7-8 and TRBJ1-4; no clear D. Per germline, CDR1 SGHVS and CDR2 FQNEAQ. The CDR3 contains 15 residues. V was cut by 2 bases and J by 0 bases, with 7 bases left in between. CDR3 sequence: CASSLQAATNEKLFF. CDR3 bases: TGTGCCAGCAGCTTACAGGCAGCAACTAATGAAAAACTGTTTTTT.

Only a few counts were recorded for this clonotype. This rearrangement joins TRBV7-2 to TRBJ1-2, with unresolved D. The CDR3 extends over 13 amino acids. Germline V gene data show CDR1 as SGHTA and CDR2 as FQGNSA. Trimming left V 5 bases short and J 7 bases short, with 14 bases between. CDR3 in DNA: TGTGCCAGCAGCCCTCAACGAGACGGTGGCTACACCTTC. Translating gives CASSPQRDGGYTF.

This clonotype appeared a few times. The V and J genes are TRBV5-6 and TRBJ2-7; D is tentatively TRBD1 or TRBD2 (5 bases each). V lost 2 bases and J 5 bases, leaving 14 bases between the germline ends. The length of the CDR3 is 14 residues. CDR1 is SGHDT, CDR2 YYEEEE, per germline. In nucleotides, the CDR3 is TGTGCCAGCAGCTTATCTGGGGGATCCCACGAGCAGTACTTC. Its protein is CASSLSGGSHEQYF.

Here the CDR3 reads CASSLEPGSSYEQYF. The CDR3 coding sequence is TGCGCCAGCAGCTTGGAGCCGGGGAGCTCCTACGAGCAGTACTTC. The chain is built from TRBV5-1 and TRBJ2-7; perhaps TRBD2 as D (5 bases). This CDR3 is built from 15 residues. Germline V gene data show CDR1 as SGHRS and CDR2 as YFSETQ. V gave up 0 bases and J gave up 0 bases, with 10 bases separating them.

This clonotype has only a few counts. The CDR3 nucleotides are TGTGCCAGCAGTTATGAGTCCTTCACAGATACGCAGTATTTT. Translated, it gives CASSYESFTDTQYF. The genes are TRBV27 and TRBJ2-3; D remains ambiguous. The length of the CDR3 is 14 residues. Trimming stripped 4 bases from V and 2 bases from J, with 10 bases between. Germline values: CDR1 MNHEY, CDR2 SMNVEV (reference sequence).